The 26 T cell receptor beta chains given below trace back to one sample, sequenced in a study of CD8+CD57+ T cells in acquired aplastic anemia. By flow cytometry, patients selected for sequencing had shown an expansion of CD8+CD57+ cells. Profiling that covered TCR beta VDJ and CDR3 relied on genomic DNA as its template. TCRdb recomputed calls from the reads with MiXCR, one row per CDR3 protein. Among just over 200,000 distinct CDR3 sequences listed, 60% to 80% were seen once. Specimen: sorted CD4+, CD8+, or CD8+CD57+ T cells (not recorded which) from PBMCs. The receptors come from a human donor with aplastic anemia.

The V and J genes are TRBV2 and TRBJ1-2, with D unclear. V gave up 4 bases and J gave up 2 bases, with 5 bases separating them. Germline CDR1 and CDR2: SNHLY and FYNNEI. The CDR3 runs 12 residues. Written as DNA, the CDR3 is TGTGCCAGCAGTGGTGTGAACTATGGCTACACCTTC. As protein: CASSGVNYGYTF.

The CDR3 DNA reads TGTGCCAGCAGCGTAGACAGGGCAAACCATGAGCAGTTCTTC. Translation: CASSVDRANHEQFF. The chain is built from TRBV9 and TRBJ2-1, with D tentatively TRBD1 (6 bases). The CDR3 extends over 14 amino acids. Trimming stripped 0 bases from V and 8 bases from J, with 12 bases between. In germline, CDR1 is SGDLS, CDR2 YYNGEE.

The gene calls are TRBV7-9 and TRBJ1-1, with D unresolved. CDR1 and CDR2 from the germline V gene are SEHNR and FQNEAQ (reference sequence). V lost 8 bases to trimming and J lost 1 base, with 11 bases between them. The CDR3 length is 13 residues. The DNA of the CDR3 is TGTGCCAGCGGATTGAGGGAGAACACTGAAGCTTTCTTT. Its protein product is CASGLRENTEAFF.

This rearrangement joins TRBV29-1 to TRBJ2-7; tentatively, D is TRBD1 (5 bases). The CDR3 has 13 amino acids. With 4 bases removed from V and 1 base from J, the gap between germline ends came to 11 bases. Per germline, CDR1 SQVTM and CDR2 ANQGSEA. The CDR3 DNA reads as TGCAGCGTTGTTCGGCCAGGGTCCTACGAGCAGTACTTC. Its translation is CSVVRPGSYEQYF.

This chain joins TRBV29-1 and TRBJ2-7; tentative D call: TRBD2 (5 bases). With 4 bases removed from V and 2 bases from J, the gap between germline ends came to 15 bases. This CDR3 is 14 amino acids long. Per germline, CDR1 SQVTM and CDR2 ANQGSEA. The CDR3 loop is CSVGRRAGTYEQYF. CDR3 nucleotide sequence: TGCAGCGTTGGTAGGCGGGCAGGCACCTACGAGCAGTACTTC.

The CDR3, as DNA: TGTGCCAGCAGTGCTTGGGCGGGGGGGCCCAATGAGCAGTTCTTC. Translated: CASSAWAGGPNEQFF. The chain has TRBV6-1 and TRBJ2-1, with 9 bases matching TRBD2. The J segment lost 6 bases and the V segment lost 4 bases, leaving 7 bases of the junction unmatched. CDR1 and CDR2 from the germline V gene are MNHNS and SASEGT. The CDR3 is made up of 15 amino acids.

This rearrangement joins TRBV19 to TRBJ2-7; D is possibly TRBD2 (5 bases). Trimming stripped 3 bases from V and 3 bases from J, with 9 bases between. The CDR3 runs to 13 residues. Germline V gene sequence: CDR1 LNHDA, CDR2 SQIVND (reference sequence). For the CDR3, the DNA is TGTGCCAGTAGTATTCCGGGGATCTACGAGCAGTACTTC. It yields the protein CASSIPGIYEQYF.

The sample holds many counts of this clonotype. The genes are TRBV12-3 or TRBV12-4 and TRBJ1-5, with TRBD1 as a possible D gene (6 bases). V gave up 1 base and J gave up 4 bases, with 11 bases separating them. CDR3 length equals 15 residues. CDR3 residues: CASSLGGGGNQPQHF. The CDR3 DNA is TGTGCCAGCAGTTTAGGGGGAGGGGGAAATCAGCCCCAGCATTTT.

Worth noting for this clonotype: The conserved phenylalanine or tryptophan normally closing the CDR3 is absent here, so this likely arose from a read error. The chain combines TRBV29-1 with TRBJ2-1, with D maybe TRBD2 (5 bases). Per germline, CDR1 SQVTM and CDR2 ANQGSEA. This CDR3 is built from 14 residues. The CDR3 sequence is CRARPGRSYNEQFS. CDR3 nucleotide sequence: TGCAGAGCTCGGCCGGGAAGGTCCTACAATGAGCAGTTCTCC.

To note about this clonotype: The junction and the germline gene differ at one end; a read error may be behind it. The chain recombines TRBV5-1 with TRBJ2-2; maybe TRBD2 (5 bases). Germline V gene data show CDR1 as SGHRS and CDR2 as YFSETQ. The CDR3 is 13 residues long. Here the CDR3 reads CASSSERTGELFF. As DNA, the CDR3 is TGTGCCAGCAGCTCCGAGCGGACCGGGGAGCTGTTTTTT.

In this sample, this clonotype turned up once. The chain uses TRBV20-1 and TRBJ2-5; no clear D. Per germline, CDR1 DFQATT and CDR2 SNEGSKA (reference sequence). The CDR3 loop spans 13 amino acids. V was clipped by 0 bases and J by 1 base, with 6 bases between them. The CDR3 reads CSARDAIQETQYF. Written as DNA, the CDR3 is TGCAGTGCTAGAGATGCGATCCAAGAGACCCAGTACTTC.

This clonotype has more than one count but fewer than ten. V is TRBV24-1 and J is TRBJ2-2; TRBD2 aligns across 9 bases. The junction had 6 bases not matched to a gene; V was cut back by 5 bases and J by 3 bases. This CDR3 is built from 16 residues. Per germline, CDR1 KGHDR and CDR2 SFDVKD. CDR3 region: CATSGVAGAHTGELFF. The CDR3, as DNA: TGTGCCACCAGTGGTGTAGCGGGGGCGCACACCGGGGAGCTGTTTTTT.

The rearrangement uses TRBV10-3 and TRBJ2-7; 8 nucleotides agree with TRBD2. This CDR3 spans 13 amino acids. Germline V gives CDR1 ENHRY, CDR2 SYGVKD. J lost 3 bases, V lost 5 bases, and 3 bases had no gene match. CDR3 protein: CAISTSGNYEQYF. For the CDR3, the DNA is TGTGCCATCAGTACTAGCGGTAACTACGAGCAGTACTTC.

This clonotype was recorded many times. V and J are TRBV24-1 and TRBJ2-3; TRBD2 matches at 9 bases. The CDR3 extends over 16 amino acids. Trimming removed 0 bases from V and 4 bases from J; junction bases left unmatched: 4. Germline lookup yields CDR1 KGHDR and CDR2 SFDVKD. CDR3 DNA sequence: TGTGCCACCAGTGATTTGGGCGGGGGGGCACCAGATACGCAGTATTTT. Translating gives CATSDLGGGAPDTQYF.

Of note for this clonotype: Sequence at one end of the junction differs from germline and may be a read error. The rearrangement links TRBV9 to TRBJ2-1, with TRBD1 matching over 8 bases. This CDR3 is built from 15 residues. The germline V gene encodes CDR1 SGDLS and CDR2 YYNGEE. The CDR3 DNA reads TGTGCCAGCAGCGTCTCAGGGGGCAGTCACAATGAGAAGTTCTTC. Protein: CASSVSGGSHNEKFF.

This clonotype appeared a few times. V gene TRBV29-1 combines with J gene TRBJ1-1; D is possibly TRBD1 (5 bases). The CDR3 sequence is 14 residues long. Germline V lookup: CDR1 SQVTM, CDR2 ANQGSEA. V was shortened by 5 bases and J by 1 base, with 14 bases between the two germline ends. The CDR3 nucleotides read TGCAGCGTTTTCGCCGGGACGGAGAACACTGAAGCTTTCTTT. It specifies CSVFAGTENTEAFF.

In its sample, this clonotype was seen a few times. The chain couples TRBV25-1 to TRBJ1-2; the D is unclear. V lost 5 bases to trimming and J lost 4 bases, with 11 bases between them. The CDR3 has 13 residues. The germline gives CDR1 MGHDK, CDR2 SYGVNS. The CDR3: CASSKALGYGYTF. The CDR3 DNA reads as TGTGCCAGCAGTAAGGCTCTCGGCTATGGCTACACCTTC.

V gene TRBV5-1 combines with J gene TRBJ1-1; D ambiguous. The CDR3 totals 16 residues. Germline assignment: CDR1 SGHRS and CDR2 YFSETQ. The germline V and J ends were trimmed by 0 bases and 5 bases, with 17 bases remaining between them. CDR3 loop: CASSLVPPALGTEAFF. CDR3 coding DNA: TGCGCCAGCAGCTTGGTACCCCCAGCATTGGGAACTGAAGCTTTCTTT.

This clonotype was recorded at least ten times. The J gene is TRBJ2-7, the V gene TRBV9; D is possibly TRBD1 (5 bases). The V end lost 2 bases, the J end lost 3 bases, and 9 bases lay between the germline ends. There are 13 residues in the CDR3. Germline CDR1 is SGDLS and CDR2 is YYNGEE. The CDR3 nucleotides are TGTGCCAGCAGCGTCGACAGTGACTACGAGCAGTACTTC. Encoded protein: CASSVDSDYEQYF. Looking up the rest from reference TRBV9 and TRBJ2-7 gives the full variable domain: DSGVTQTPKHLITATGQRVTLRCSPRSGDLSVYWYQQSLDQGLQFLIQYYNGEERAKGNILERFSAQQFPDLHSELNLSSLELGDSALYFCASSVDSDYEQYFGPGTRLTVT.

The V gene is TRBV25-1, the J gene TRBJ1-6; no definite D call. The CDR3 loop spans 14 amino acids. The V gene's germline CDR1 is MGHDK and CDR2 SYGVNS. The germline V and J ends were trimmed by 3 bases and 8 bases, with 11 bases remaining between them. DNA of the CDR3: TGTGCCAGCAGTGACTCTGCAAAGCATTCACCCCTCCACTTT. Translation gives CASSDSAKHSPLHF.

The chain is built from TRBV19 and TRBJ1-5; weak D call: TRBD1 (6 bases). CDR1 and CDR2 (germline): LNHDA, SQIVND (reference sequence). V lost 5 bases and J lost 0, with 14 bases in between. The CDR3 has 16 residues. DNA of the CDR3: TGTGCCAGTAGTTTTGGACAGCCTTATAGCAATCAGCCCCAGCATTTT. Protein product: CASSFGQPYSNQPQHF.

This clonotype was detected once. The rearrangement links TRBV15 to TRBJ2-7, with TRBD2 identical over 8 bases. CDR3 length: 12 amino acids. Germline CDR1 and CDR2: LNHNV and YYDKDF (reference sequence). Unmatched junction bases numbered 5, after V lost 9 bases and J lost 4 bases. The CDR3 nucleotides are TGTGCCACTTCCCCGGGGGGGTACGAGCAGTACTTC. Its protein product is CATSPGGYEQYF.

This clonotype has ten or more counts. This sequence joins TRBV10-3 and TRBJ2-7, with 7 bases matching TRBD1. The germline CDR1 and CDR2 sequences are ENHRY and SYGVKD. The CDR3 consists of 15 residues. V lost 4 bases to trimming and J lost 4 bases; unmatched junction nucleotides: 10. CDR3 nucleotides: TGTGCCATCAGTGGTAGGCAGGGGGAGAATTACGAGCAGTACTTC. Its protein product is CAISGRQGENYEQYF.

This clonotype was seen many times. The chain links TRBV2 to TRBJ1-1; D call uncertain. The V and J ends lost 3 bases and 3 bases respectively, with 2 bases between them. Germline V CDR1 and CDR2: SNHLY, FYNNEI. The CDR3 covers 11 residues. The CDR3 region is CASSDYTEAFF. CDR3 nucleotide sequence: TGTGCCAGCAGTGACTACACTGAAGCTTTCTTT.

The sample holds one count of this clonotype. This chain joins TRBV20-1 and TRBJ2-7; D gene ambiguous. This CDR3 has 12 residues. Trimming took off 0 bases at V and 7 bases at J, with 10 bases between the two ends. Per germline, CDR1 DFQATT and CDR2 SNEGSKA (reference sequence). Here the CDR3 DNA reads TGCAGTGCTAGAGATATTGGCCAGGAGCAGTACTTC. It specifies CSARDIGQEQYF.

This clonotype was seen a single time. The chain recombines TRBV19 with TRBJ1-6, with TRBD1 as a possible D gene (5 bases). Germline values: CDR1 LNHDA, CDR2 SQIVND (reference sequence). The CDR3 has 13 amino acids. The V end lost 4 bases, the J end lost 8 bases, and 9 bases lay between the germline ends. CDR3 loop: CASSTRVDSPLHF. In DNA form, the CDR3 reads TGTGCCAGTAGTACCAGGGTCGATTCACCCCTCCACTTT.